A single sample is the source of the 17 T cell receptor beta chains below, sequenced in a study of cytomegalovirus exposure and HLA in healthy donors. PCR involved 60 Vbeta and 13 Jbeta primers. Sequencing was performed with immunoSEQ multiplex PCR; in TCRdb, only in-frame clones are kept and a portion is missing. This sample has around 110,000 clones, with about 72% found just once. The source material was PBMCs. These receptors all come from a man aged 18-30 years in good health and CMV-seronegative.

This clone showed up just a few times. This chain uses TRBV15 with TRBJ2-1; 10 bases match TRBD2. V lost 0 bases, J lost 2 bases, and 4 bases stayed unmatched. The CDR3 has 17 residues. Germline V gives CDR1 LNHNV, CDR2 YYDKDF (reference sequence). CDR3 nucleotide sequence: TGTGCCACCAGCAGAGAGGTAGCGGGGGGCACCTACAATGAGCAGTTCTTC. This translates into CATSREVAGGTYNEQFF.

Worth noting for this clone: Its ends do not fully match the called genes, so a read error is possible. This chain joins TRBV25-1 and TRBJ1-4; D not resolved. Germline V gives CDR1 MGHDK, CDR2 SYGVNS. The CDR3 length is 13 residues. The CDR3 loop reads CASSVVGLEKLFF. For the CDR3, the DNA is TGTGCCAGCAGTGTAGTGGGTTTGGAAAAACTATTTTTT.

This sequence joins TRBV9 and TRBJ1-2, with unresolved D. V lost 4 bases, J lost 0 bases, and 13 bases lay in between. The CDR3 extends over 15 amino acids. CDR1 and CDR2 from the germline V gene are SGDLS and YYNGEE. The CDR3 protein is CASSTEGGPNYGYTF. CDR3 bases: TGTGCCAGCAGCACCGAAGGAGGACCTAACTATGGCTACACCTTC.

This chain uses TRBV6-5 with TRBJ2-5; tentatively, D is TRBD2 (5 bases). Trimming pared 0 bases from V and 1 base from J, leaving 12 bases between. There are 16 residues in the CDR3. Germline V gene sequence: CDR1 MNHEY, CDR2 SVGAGI. In DNA form, the CDR3 reads TGTGCCAGCAGTTACTCATCGGGGTTCGGCCAAGAGACCCAGTACTTC. Amino acids: CASSYSSGFGQETQYF.

The chain is built from TRBV9 and TRBJ2-7; TRBD1 matches at 9 bases. V was clipped by 3 bases and J by 2 bases; unmatched bases: 3. Germline CDR1 SGDLS, CDR2 YYNGEE. The length of the CDR3 is 14 residues. In DNA, the CDR3 is TGTGCCAGCAGCGCGGGACAGGGAACCTACGAGCAGTACTTC. Translating it yields CASSAGQGTYEQYF. The whole variable domain, remainder taken from reference TRBV9 and TRBJ2-7, is DSGVTQTPKHLITATGQRVTLRCSPRSGDLSVYWYQQSLDQGLQFLIQYYNGEERAKGNILERFSAQQFPDLHSELNLSSLELGDSALYFCASSAGQGTYEQYFGPGTRLTVT.

The chain couples TRBV5-6 to TRBJ2-4; a weak D match, TRBD2 (5 bases). The germline V gene encodes CDR1 SGHDT and CDR2 YYEEEE. Trimming took off 0 bases at V and 0 bases at J, with 13 bases between the two ends. The CDR3 covers 17 residues. The CDR3 bases are TGTGCCAGCAGCTTGGCCTCGTCGGGGATAGCCAAAAACATTCAGTACTTC. This encodes CASSLASSGIAKNIQYF.

The chain is built from TRBV30 and TRBJ1-2; TRBD1 matches at 10 bases. The CDR3 has 15 amino acids. With V trimmed by 0 bases and J by 6 bases, 7 bases remained unmatched. The germline V gene has CDR1 GTSNPN and CDR2 SVGIG (reference sequence). The CDR3 here is CAWSVKRTGGDGYTF. For the CDR3, the DNA is TGTGCCTGGAGTGTAAAAAGGACAGGGGGTGATGGCTACACCTTC.

The chain uses TRBV25-1 and TRBJ1-2; maybe TRBD1 (6 bases). Germline CDR1 reads MGHDK; CDR2 reads SYGVNS. V lost 2 bases and J 8 bases, leaving 21 bases between the germline ends. This CDR3 is 16 amino acids long. The chain's CDR3 is CASSERNREFDRGYTF. The CDR3 bases are TGTGCCAGCAGTGAACGGAACAGGGAATTTGATAGGGGCTACACCTTC.

The chain carries TRBV28 and TRBJ2-7, with TRBD2 matching 13 bases. J was trimmed by 4 bases and V by 5 bases; bases with no gene match: 5. This CDR3 has 15 residues. Germline loops: CDR1 MDHEN, CDR2 SYDVKM. The CDR3 sequence: CASSPTSGGAYEQYF. For the CDR3, the DNA is TGTGCCAGCAGTCCCACTAGCGGGGGGGCGTACGAGCAGTACTTC. The full variable domain, its missing parts supplied by reference TRBV28 and TRBJ2-7, is DVKVTQSSRYLVKRTGEKVFLECVQDMDHENMFWYRQDPGLGLRLIYFSYDVKMKEKGDIPEGYSVSREKKERFSLILESASTNQTSMYLCASSPTSGGAYEQYFGPGTRLTVT.

This chain connects TRBV5-8 to TRBJ1-4; D perhaps matches TRBD1 (6 bases). The CDR3 spans 15 residues. Trimming removed 3 bases at V and 7 bases at J, with 16 bases between. The germline V gene has CDR1 SGHTS and CDR2 YDEGEE. The CDR3 loop reads CASSSGGGWGEKLFF. The CDR3 DNA sequence: TGTGCCAGCAGCTCCGGGGGGGGCTGGGGTGAAAAACTGTTTTTT.

This sequence joins TRBV6-6 and TRBJ2-5; 8 bases match TRBD2. From germline, CDR1 is MNHNY and CDR2 SVGAGI (reference sequence). The CDR3 sequence is 14 residues long. Losses at the gene ends were 5 bases for V and 5 bases for J; bases not matched to a gene: 7. CDR3 coding DNA: TGTGCCAGCAGTAGCGGGGGCCCCAGGGAGACCCAGTACTTC. Amino acids: CASSSGGPRETQYF.

This clone appeared a single time. The rearrangement uses TRBV7-6 and TRBJ1-1; no clear D. This CDR3 contains 13 residues. V was shortened by 1 base and J by 4 bases, with 7 bases between the two germline ends. CDR1 and CDR2 from the germline V gene are SGHVS and FNYEAQ. The CDR3 loop is CASSLGEGTEAFF. For the CDR3, the DNA is TGTGCCAGCAGCTTAGGGGAGGGCACTGAAGCTTTCTTT.

The J gene is TRBJ1-6, the V gene TRBV7-9; 7 positions agree with TRBD1. This CDR3 region has 18 residues. The germline V gene has CDR1 SEHNR and CDR2 FQNEAQ (reference sequence). With V trimmed by 7 bases and J by 10 bases, 22 bases remained unmatched. In DNA form, the CDR3 reads TGTGCCAGCACCCCGGAGGAGGTGCTGAGACAGGGTGGCTCACCCCTCCACTTT. It yields the protein CASTPEEVLRQGGSPLHF. The entire variable domain, with the rest obtained from reference TRBV7-9 and TRBJ1-6, is as follows: DTGVSQNPRHKITKRGQNVTFRCDPISEHNRLYWYRQTLGQGPEFLTYFQNEAQLEKSRLLSDRFSAERPKGSFSTLEIQRTEQGDSAMYLCASTPEEVLRQGGSPLHFGNGTRLTVT.

This clone was seen only a few times. The gene calls are TRBV6-5 and TRBJ2-5; a possible D gene is TRBD2 (5 bases). Trimming took off 7 bases at V and 11 bases at J, with 20 bases between the two ends. CDR3 size: 13 residues. The germline V gene has CDR1 MNHEY and CDR2 SVGAGI. CDR3 residues: CASKGSFPWEQYF. As DNA, the CDR3 is TGTGCCAGCAAGGGCAGTTTCCCTTGGGAGCAGTACTTC.

The CDR3 spells CAGGQGATNQPQHF. For the CDR3, the DNA is TGTGCCGGAGGACAGGGGGCTACCAATCAGCCCCAGCATTTT. V is TRBV28 and J is TRBJ1-5, with TRBD1 identical over 11 bases. The CDR3 runs 14 residues. Germline CDR1 MDHEN, CDR2 SYDVKM. Trimming at V came to 11 bases and at J to 3 bases, leaving 6 bases not matched to a gene.

The V call is TRBV7-3, the J call TRBJ2-3, with 10 bases lining up with TRBD2. This CDR3 comprises 16 residues. Germline trimming cut 5 bases from V and 2 bases from J; bases unmatched to any gene: 7. Germline CDR1 SGHTA, CDR2 FQGTGA. The CDR3 region has the DNA TGTGCCAGCAGCCAAAGTAGCGGGGGGTTCACAGATACGCAGTATTTT. Translating it yields CASSQSSGGFTDTQYF.

This clone was counted a single time. This chain joins TRBV14 and TRBJ1-1, with D maybe TRBD1 (6 bases). This CDR3 comprises 12 residues. Trimming removed 4 bases from V and 7 bases from J, with 10 bases in between. Germline V gives CDR1 SGHDN, CDR2 FVKESK. The CDR3 DNA reads TGTGCCAGCAGCCCTGGGGGCCTTGAAGCTTTCTTT. Residues: CASSPGGLEAFF.